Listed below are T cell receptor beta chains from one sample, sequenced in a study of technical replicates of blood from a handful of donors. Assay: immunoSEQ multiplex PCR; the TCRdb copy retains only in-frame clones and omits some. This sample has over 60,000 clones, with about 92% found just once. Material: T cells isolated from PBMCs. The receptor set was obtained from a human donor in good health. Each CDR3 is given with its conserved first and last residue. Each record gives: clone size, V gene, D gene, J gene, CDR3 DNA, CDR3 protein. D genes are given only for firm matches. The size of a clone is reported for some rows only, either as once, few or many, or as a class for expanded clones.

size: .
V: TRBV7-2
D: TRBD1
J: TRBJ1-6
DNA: TGTGCCAGCAGCCGGGGACAGAGAGTTTCACCCCTCCACTTT
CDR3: CASSRGQRVSPLHF

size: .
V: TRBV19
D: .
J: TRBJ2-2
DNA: TGTGCCAGTAGTACAGCCTTACGTCAGACTAGAGGGGCCGGGGAGCTGTTTTTT
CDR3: CASSTALRQTRGAGELFF

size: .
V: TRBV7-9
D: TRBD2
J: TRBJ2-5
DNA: TGTGCCAGCAGCTTACGGCGGGGGGGCGGAGAGACCCAGTACTTC
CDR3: CASSLRRGGGETQYF

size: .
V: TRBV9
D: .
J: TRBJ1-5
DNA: TGTGCCAGCAGCGTAGGCGGGTTCGCGAATCAGCCCCAGCATTTT
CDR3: CASSVGGFANQPQHF

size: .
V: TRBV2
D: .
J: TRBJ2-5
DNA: TGTGCCAGCAGTGCTGGGGGGTGGGAGACCCAGTACTTC
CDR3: CASSAGGWETQYF

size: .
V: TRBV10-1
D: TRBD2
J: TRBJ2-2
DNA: TGCGCCAGCAGTGAAGGACTAGCGGGAGGAAACACCGGGGAGCTGTTTTTT
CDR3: CASSEGLAGGNTGELFF

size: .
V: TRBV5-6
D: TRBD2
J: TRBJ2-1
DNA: TGTGCCAGCAGCTTGGAGGCTAGCGGGAAGGTATCGCTTTACAATGAGCAGTTCTTC
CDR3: CASSLEASGKVSLYNEQFF

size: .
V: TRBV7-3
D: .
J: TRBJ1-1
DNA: TGTGCCAGCAGTCCAGACCCAGGCGCTGAAGCTTTCTTT
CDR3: CASSPDPGAEAFF

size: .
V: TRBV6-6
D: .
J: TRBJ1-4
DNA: TGTGCCAGCAGCCCGGGTGCAACTAATGAAAAACTGTTTTTT
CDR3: CASSPGATNEKLFF

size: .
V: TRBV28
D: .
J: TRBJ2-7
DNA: TGTGCCAGCAGTTTGTTGGGCGACGAGCAGTACTTC
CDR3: CASSLLGDEQYF

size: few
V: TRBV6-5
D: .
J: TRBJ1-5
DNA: TGTGCCAGCAGTTACGGTCGGGACAATCAGCCCCAGCATTTT
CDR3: CASSYGRDNQPQHF

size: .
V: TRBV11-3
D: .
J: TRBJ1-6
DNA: TGTGCCAGCAGAGGACAGCATAATTCACCCCTCCACTTT
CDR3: CASRGQHNSPLHF

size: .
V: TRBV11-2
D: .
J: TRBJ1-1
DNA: TGTGCCAGCAGCTTACTTCCCATTGGAGGGGATGAAGCTTTCTTT
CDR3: CASSLLPIGGDEAFF

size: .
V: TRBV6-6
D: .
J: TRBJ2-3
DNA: TGTGCCAGCAGTTACTCGAAAACTAGCACAGATACGCAGTATTTT
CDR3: CASSYSKTSTDTQYF

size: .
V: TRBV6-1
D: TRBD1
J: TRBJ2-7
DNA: TGTGCCAGCAGACACCGGGACAGGGGGCTCGAGCAGTACTTC
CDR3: CASRHRDRGLEQYF

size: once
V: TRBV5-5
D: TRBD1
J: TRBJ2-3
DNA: TGTGCCAGCATCCTTCTGACAGGGGGTAATGTTGATACGCAGTATTTT
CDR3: CASILLTGGNVDTQYF

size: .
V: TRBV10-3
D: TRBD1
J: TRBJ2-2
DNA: TGTGCCACTACCGGGACAGGGGTTCTTGTCAGCACCGGGGAGCTGTTTTTT
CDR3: CATTGTGVLVSTGELFF

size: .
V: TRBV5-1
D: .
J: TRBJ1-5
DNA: TGCGCCAGCAGCTTGCGTGGCCAGTTCAATCAGCCCCAGCATTTT
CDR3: CASSLRGQFNQPQHF

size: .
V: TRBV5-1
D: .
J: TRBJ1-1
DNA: TGCGCCAGCAGCTTGGTACCCGACACCCGTAACACTGAAGCTTTCTTT
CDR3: CASSLVPDTRNTEAFF

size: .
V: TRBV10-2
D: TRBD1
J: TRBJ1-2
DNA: TGCGCCAGCAGTGAGCCGGACAGGGCGTGGGTTGGCTACACCTTC
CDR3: CASSEPDRAWVGYTF

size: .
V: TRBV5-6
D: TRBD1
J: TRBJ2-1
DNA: TGTGCCAGCAGTTCGGGACAGGGGGCGCATGAGCAGTTCTTC
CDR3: CASSSGQGAHEQFF

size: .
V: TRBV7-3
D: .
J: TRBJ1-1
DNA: TGTGCCAGCAGGTTAGCTTCCGGGAACACTGAAGCTTTCTTT
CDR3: CASRLASGNTEAFF

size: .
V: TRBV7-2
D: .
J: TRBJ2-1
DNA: TGTGCCAGCAGCTTAGTTCCGGGAAATGAGCAGTTCTTC
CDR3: CASSLVPGNEQFF

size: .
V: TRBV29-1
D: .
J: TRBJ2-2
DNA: TGCAGCGCCGCCGGTCTCGCCGGGGAGCTGTTTTTT
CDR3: CSAAGLAGELFF

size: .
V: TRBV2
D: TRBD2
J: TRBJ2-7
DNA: TGTGCCAGCACCGCCACTGGGTTTAGCGGGAGGACTTACGAGCAGTACTTC
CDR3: CASTATGFSGRTYEQYF

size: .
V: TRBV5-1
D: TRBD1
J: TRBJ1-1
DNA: TGCGCCAGCAGCTCGTCCCGGGACAGGGGGCTGGGAACTGAAGCTTTCTTT
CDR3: CASSSSRDRGLGTEAFF

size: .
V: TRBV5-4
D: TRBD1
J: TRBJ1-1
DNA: TGTGCCAGCAGCTGGACCGCGGGACAGGGCAACACTGAAGCTTTCTTT
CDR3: CASSWTAGQGNTEAFF

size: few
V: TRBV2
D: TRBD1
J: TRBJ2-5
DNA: TGTGCCAGCACCGGGACAGGGGAGACCCAGTACTTC
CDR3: CASTGTGETQYF

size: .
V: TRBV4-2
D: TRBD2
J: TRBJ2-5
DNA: TGTGCCAGCAGCCAAGTCAGCGGGGGGACACAAGAGACCCAGTACTTC
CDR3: CASSQVSGGTQETQYF

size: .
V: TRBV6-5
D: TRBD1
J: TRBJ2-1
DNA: TGTGCCAGCAGTTACTCCCGGACAGGGATCAATGAGCAGTTCTTC
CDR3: CASSYSRTGINEQFF

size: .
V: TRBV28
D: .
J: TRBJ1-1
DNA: TGTGCCAGCAATGGAGTGGAGGCCTTAATCGGAGGGTTT
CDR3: CASNGVEALIGGF

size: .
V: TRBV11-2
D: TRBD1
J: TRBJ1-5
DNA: TGTGCCAGCAGCCCGGGACAGGGCAATCAGCCCCAGCATTTT
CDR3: CASSPGQGNQPQHF

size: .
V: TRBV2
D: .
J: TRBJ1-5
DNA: TGTGCCAGCAGGGGGCAGGCCAATCAGCCCCAGCATTTT
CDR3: CASRGQANQPQHF

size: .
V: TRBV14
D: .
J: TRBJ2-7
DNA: TGTGCCAGCAGCCGAACAATGACTGGCCGCTACGAGCAGTACTTC
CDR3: CASSRTMTGRYEQYF

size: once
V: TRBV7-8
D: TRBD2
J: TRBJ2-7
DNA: TGTGCCAGCACCCCGACTAGCGGACTAAACGAGCAGTACTTC
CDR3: CASTPTSGLNEQYF

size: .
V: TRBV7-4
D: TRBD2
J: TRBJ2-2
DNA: TGTGCCAGCAGCTTGGGACTAGGGGACGCCGGGGAGCTGTTTTTT
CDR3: CASSLGLGDAGELFF

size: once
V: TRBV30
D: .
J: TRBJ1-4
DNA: TGTGCCTGGAGTGTATTGGGGGGACTACTGTTTTTT
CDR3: CAWSVLGGLLFF

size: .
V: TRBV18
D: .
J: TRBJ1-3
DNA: TGTGCCAGCTCAACTATTACGAAGCAGAGCTCTGGAAACACCATATATTTT
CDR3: CASSTITKQSSGNTIYF

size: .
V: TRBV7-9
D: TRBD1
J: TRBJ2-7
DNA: TGTGCCAGCAGCCAAATTCGGACAGGGAACTACGAGCAGTACTTC
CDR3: CASSQIRTGNYEQYF

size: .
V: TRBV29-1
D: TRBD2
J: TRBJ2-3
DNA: TGCAGCGTTGAAATGGGACTAGGTACATATCTTAGCACAGATACGCAGTATTTT
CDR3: CSVEMGLGTYLSTDTQYF

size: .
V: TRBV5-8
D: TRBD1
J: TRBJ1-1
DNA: TGTGCCAGCAGCTTGTTGACGTCGGTGACAGGGGGCACTGAAGCTTTCTTT
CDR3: CASSLLTSVTGGTEAFF

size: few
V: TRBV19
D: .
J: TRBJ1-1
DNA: TGTGCCAGTAGATTTGCAGGGGTAAACACTGAAGCTTTCTTT
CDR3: CASRFAGVNTEAFF

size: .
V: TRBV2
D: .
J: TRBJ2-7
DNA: TGTGCCACCTCCCCCCGGATCGAGGACTACGAGCAGTACTTC
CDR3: CATSPRIEDYEQYF